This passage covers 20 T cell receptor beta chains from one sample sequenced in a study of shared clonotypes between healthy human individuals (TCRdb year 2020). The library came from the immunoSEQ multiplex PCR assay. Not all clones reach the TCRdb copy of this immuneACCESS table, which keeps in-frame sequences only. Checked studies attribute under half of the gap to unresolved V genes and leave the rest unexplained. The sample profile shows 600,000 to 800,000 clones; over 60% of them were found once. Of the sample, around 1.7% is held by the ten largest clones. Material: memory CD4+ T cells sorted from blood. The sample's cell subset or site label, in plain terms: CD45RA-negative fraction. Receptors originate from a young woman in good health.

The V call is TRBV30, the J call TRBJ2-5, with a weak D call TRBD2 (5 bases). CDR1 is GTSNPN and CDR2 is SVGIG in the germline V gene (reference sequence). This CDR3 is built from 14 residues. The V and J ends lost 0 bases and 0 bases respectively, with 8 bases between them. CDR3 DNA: TGTGCCTGGAGTGTACGAGGGAACCAAGAGACCCAGTACTTC. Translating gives CAWSVRGNQETQYF.

CDR3 region: CASSGPQADTQYF. The CDR3 DNA reads as TGTGCCAGCAGCGGCCCCCAGGCAGATACGCAGTATTTT. The chain has TRBV7-8 and TRBJ2-3, with unresolved D. V was trimmed by 5 bases and J by 4 bases, leaving 10 bases between them. The length of the CDR3 is 13 residues. Germline CDR1 and CDR2: SGHVS and FQNEAQ.

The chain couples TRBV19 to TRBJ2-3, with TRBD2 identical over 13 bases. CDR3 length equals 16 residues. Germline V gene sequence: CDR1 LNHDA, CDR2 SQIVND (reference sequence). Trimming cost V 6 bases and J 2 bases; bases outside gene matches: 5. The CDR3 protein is CASSSGTSGNTDTQYF. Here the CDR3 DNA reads TGTGCCAGTAGCTCCGGGACTAGCGGGAACACAGATACGCAGTATTTT.

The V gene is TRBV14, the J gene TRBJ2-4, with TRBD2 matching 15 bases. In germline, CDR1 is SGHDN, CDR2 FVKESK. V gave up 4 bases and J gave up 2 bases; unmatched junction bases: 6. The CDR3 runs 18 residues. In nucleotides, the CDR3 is TGTGCCAGCAGCCGGGGACTAGCGGGAGGTGGGACCAAAAACATTCAGTACTTC. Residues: CASSRGLAGGGTKNIQYF.

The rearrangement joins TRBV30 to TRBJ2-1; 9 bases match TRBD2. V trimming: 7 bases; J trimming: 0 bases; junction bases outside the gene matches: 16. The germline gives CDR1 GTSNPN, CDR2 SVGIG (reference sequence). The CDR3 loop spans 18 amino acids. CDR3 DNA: TGTGCCTTAAGTGCGGGGACTAGCCTAACCCACTCCTACAATGAGCAGTTCTTC. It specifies CALSAGTSLTHSYNEQFF.

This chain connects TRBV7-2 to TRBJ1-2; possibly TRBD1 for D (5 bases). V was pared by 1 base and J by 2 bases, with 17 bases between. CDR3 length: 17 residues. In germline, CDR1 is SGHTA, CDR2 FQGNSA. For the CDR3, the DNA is TGTGCCAGCAGCTTAGGAGGCACCGGGACGGGGAACTATGGCTACACCTTC. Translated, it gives CASSLGGTGTGNYGYTF. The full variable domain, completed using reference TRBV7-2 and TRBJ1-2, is GAGVSQSPSNKVTEKGKDVELRCDPISGHTALYWYRQSLGQGLEFLIYFQGNSAPDKSGLPSDRFSAERTGGSVSTLTIQRTQQEDSAVYLCASSLGGTGTGNYGYTFGSGTRLTVV.

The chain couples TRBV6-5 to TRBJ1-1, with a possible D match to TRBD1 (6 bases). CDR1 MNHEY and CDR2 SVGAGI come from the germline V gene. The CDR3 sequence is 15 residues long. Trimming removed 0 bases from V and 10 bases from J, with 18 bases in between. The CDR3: CASSYSSAGEKRAFF. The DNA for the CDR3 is TGTGCCAGCAGTTACTCCAGCGCAGGGGAAAAAAGAGCTTTCTTT.

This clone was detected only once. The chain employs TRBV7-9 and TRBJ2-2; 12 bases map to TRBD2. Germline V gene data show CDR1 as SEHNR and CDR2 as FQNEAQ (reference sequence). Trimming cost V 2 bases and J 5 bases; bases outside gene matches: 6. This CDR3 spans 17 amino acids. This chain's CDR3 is CASSLSLAGGRTGELFF. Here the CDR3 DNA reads TGTGCCAGCAGCTTATCTCTAGCGGGAGGGCGGACCGGGGAGCTGTTTTTT. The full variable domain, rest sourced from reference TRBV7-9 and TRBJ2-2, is DTGVSQNPRHKITKRGQNVTFRCDPISEHNRLYWYRQTLGQGPEFLTYFQNEAQLEKSRLLSDRFSAERPKGSFSTLEIQRTEQGDSAMYLCASSLSLAGGRTGELFFGEGSRLTVL.

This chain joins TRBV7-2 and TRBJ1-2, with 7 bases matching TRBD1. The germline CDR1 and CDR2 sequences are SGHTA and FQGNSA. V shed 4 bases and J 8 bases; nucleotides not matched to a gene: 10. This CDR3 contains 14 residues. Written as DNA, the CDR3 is TGTGCCAGCAGCTCTTACACAGGGGAAAGGGGCTACACCTTC. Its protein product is CASSSYTGERGYTF.

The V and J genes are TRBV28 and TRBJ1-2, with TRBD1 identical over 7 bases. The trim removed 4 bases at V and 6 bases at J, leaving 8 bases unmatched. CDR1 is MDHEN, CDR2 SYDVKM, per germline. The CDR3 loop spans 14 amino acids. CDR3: CASSSPGQDNGYTF. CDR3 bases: TGTGCCAGCAGTTCCCCCGGACAGGATAATGGCTACACCTTC.

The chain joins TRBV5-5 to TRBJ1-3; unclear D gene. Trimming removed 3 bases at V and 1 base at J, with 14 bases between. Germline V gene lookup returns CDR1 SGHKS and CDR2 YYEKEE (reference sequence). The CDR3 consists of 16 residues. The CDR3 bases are TGTGCCAGCAGCTCTAACAGCCTGTTTTCTGGAAACACCATATATTTT. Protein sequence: CASSSNSLFSGNTIYF.

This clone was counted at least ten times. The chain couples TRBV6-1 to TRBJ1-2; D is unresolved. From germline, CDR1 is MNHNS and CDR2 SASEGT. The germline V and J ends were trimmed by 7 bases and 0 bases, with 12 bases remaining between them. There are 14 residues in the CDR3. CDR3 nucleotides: TGTGCCAGCATGCCAGACCTCTCTAACTATGGCTACACCTTC. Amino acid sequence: CASMPDLSNYGYTF.

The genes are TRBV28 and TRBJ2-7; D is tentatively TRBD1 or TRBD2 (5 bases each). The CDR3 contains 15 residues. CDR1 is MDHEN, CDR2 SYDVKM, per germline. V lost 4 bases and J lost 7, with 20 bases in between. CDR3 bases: TGTGCCAGCAGTTCACCCGCCACAGGCGGGTTGGAGCAGTACTTC. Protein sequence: CASSSPATGGLEQYF.

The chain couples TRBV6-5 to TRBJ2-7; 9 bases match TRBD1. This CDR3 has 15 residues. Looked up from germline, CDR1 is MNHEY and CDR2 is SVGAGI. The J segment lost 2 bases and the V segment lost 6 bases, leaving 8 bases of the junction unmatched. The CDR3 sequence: CASSQRGTGTYEQYF. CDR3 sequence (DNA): TGTGCCAGCAGCCAGCGAGGGACAGGGACCTACGAGCAGTACTTC.

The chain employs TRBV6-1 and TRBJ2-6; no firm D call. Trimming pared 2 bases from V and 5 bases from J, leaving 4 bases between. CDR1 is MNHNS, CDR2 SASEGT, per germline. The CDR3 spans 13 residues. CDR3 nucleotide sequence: TGTGCCAGCAGTGAACTGAGGGCCAACGTCCTGACTTTC. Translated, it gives CASSELRANVLTF.

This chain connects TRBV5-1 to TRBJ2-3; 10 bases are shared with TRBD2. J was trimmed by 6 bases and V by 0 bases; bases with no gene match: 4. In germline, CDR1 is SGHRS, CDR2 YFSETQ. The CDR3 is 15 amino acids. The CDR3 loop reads CASSLGLAGVDTQYF. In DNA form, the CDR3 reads TGCGCCAGCAGCTTGGGGCTAGCGGGAGTTGATACGCAGTATTTT.

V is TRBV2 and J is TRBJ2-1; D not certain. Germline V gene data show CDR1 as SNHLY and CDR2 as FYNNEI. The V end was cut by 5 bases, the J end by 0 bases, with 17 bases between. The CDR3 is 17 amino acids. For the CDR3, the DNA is TGTGCCAGCAGTAAAACCTTTACCATAAGCTCCTACAATGAGCAGTTCTTC. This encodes CASSKTFTISSYNEQFF.

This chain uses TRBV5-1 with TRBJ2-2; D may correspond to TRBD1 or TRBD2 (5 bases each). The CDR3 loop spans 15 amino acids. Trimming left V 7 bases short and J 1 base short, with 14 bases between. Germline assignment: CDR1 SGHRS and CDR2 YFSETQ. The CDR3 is CASGRDPQNTGELFF. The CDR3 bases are TGCGCCAGCGGCCGGGACCCCCAGAACACCGGGGAGCTGTTTTTT. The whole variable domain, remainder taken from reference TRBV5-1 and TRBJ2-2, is KAGVTQTPRYLIKTRGQQVTLSCSPISGHRSVSWYQQTPGQGLQFLFEYFSETQRNKGNFPGRFSGRQFSNSRSEMNVSTLELGDSALYLCASGRDPQNTGELFFGEGSRLTVL.

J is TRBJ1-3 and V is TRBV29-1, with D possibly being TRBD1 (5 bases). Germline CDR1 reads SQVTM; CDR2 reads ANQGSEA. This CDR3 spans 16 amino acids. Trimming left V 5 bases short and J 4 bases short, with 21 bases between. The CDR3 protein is CSVQTRGRGLGNTIYF. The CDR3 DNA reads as TGCAGCGTTCAGACAAGGGGAAGGGGTCTGGGAAACACCATATATTTT.

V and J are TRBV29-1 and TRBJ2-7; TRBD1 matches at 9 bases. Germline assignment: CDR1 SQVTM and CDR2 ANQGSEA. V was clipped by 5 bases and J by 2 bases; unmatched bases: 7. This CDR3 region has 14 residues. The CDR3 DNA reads TGCAGCGTTCTAACAGGGGGCTACCCCTACGAGCAGTACTTC. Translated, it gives CSVLTGGYPYEQYF.